This T cell receptor beta chain was identified during a study of blood T cells in healthy people across ages. Study outcomes and limitations: More naive CD4+ cells and higher diversity were found in long-lived than in aged donors.

The CDR3 runs 13 residues. V was shortened by 4 bases and J by 6 bases, with 12 bases between the two germline ends. Details on this clonotype: Its antigen is not known.

A second 7 to 11 cycle PCR used barcoded and J-beta primers. A single record per CDR3 protein comes from TCRdb applying MiXCR to the 5' RACE reads. The sample lists about 570,000 distinct CDR3 sequences; approximately 30% were seen once. This chain joins TRBV12-3 or TRBV12-4 and TRBJ1-2, with TRBD1 as a possible D gene (6 bases). The material sequenced was blood. This clonotype was obtained from a woman between 65 and 79 years old in good health. CDR3 sequence: CASSSWDIDGYTF. The CDR3 bases are TGTGCCAGCAGTTCGTGGGACATCGATGGCTACACCTTC.